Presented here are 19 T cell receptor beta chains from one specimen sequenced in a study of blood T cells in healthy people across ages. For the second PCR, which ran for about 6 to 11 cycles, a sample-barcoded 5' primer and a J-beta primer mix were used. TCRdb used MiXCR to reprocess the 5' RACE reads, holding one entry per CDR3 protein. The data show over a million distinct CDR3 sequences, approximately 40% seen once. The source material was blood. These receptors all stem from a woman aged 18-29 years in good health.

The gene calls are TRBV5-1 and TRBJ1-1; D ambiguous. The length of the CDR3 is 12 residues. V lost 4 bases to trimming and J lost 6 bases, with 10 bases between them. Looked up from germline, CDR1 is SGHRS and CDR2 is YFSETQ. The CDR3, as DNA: TGCGCCAGCAGCGCGGCGAGTCCTGAAGCTTTCTTT. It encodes CASSAASPEAFF.

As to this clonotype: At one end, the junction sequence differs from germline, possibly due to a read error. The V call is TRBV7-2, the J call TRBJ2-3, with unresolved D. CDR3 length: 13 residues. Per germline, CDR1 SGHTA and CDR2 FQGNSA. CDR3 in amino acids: CAGSPYATDTQYF. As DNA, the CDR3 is TGTGCCGGCAGCCCCTACGCCACAGATACGCAGTATTTT.

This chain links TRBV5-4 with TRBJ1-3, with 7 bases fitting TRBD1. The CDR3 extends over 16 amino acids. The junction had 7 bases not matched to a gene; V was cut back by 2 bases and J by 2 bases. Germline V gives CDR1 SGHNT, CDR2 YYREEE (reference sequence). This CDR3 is CASSFGGGAAGNTIYF. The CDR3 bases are TGTGCCAGCAGCTTTGGAGGGGGCGCGGCTGGAAACACCATATATTTT. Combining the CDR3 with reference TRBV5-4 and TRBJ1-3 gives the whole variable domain ETGVTQSPTHLIKTRGQQVTLRCSSQSGHNTVSWYQQALGQGPQFIFQYYREEENGRGNFPPRFSGLQFPNYSSELNVNALELDDSALYLCASSFGGGAAGNTIYFGEGSWLTVV.

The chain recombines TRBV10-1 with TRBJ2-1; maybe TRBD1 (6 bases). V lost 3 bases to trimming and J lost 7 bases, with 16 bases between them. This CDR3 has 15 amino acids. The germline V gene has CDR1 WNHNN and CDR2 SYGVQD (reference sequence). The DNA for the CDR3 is TGCGCCAGCAGTGAATTACAGGGCCTCGAGAATGAGCAGTTCTTC. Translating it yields CASSELQGLENEQFF.

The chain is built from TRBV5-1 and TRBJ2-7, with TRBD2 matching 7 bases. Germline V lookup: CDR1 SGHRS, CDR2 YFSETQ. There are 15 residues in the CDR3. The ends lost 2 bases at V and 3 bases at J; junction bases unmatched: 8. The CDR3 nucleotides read TGCGCCAGCAGCTTCATGAGCGGGGAGATCTACGAGCAGTACTTC. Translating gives CASSFMSGEIYEQYF. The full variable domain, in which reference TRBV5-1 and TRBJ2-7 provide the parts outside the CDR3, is KAGVTQTPRYLIKTRGQQVTLSCSPISGHRSVSWYQQTPGQGLQFLFEYFSETQRNKGNFPGRFSGRQFSNSRSEMNVSTLELGDSALYLCASSFMSGEIYEQYFGPGTRLTVT.

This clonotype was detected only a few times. CDR3 amino acids: CASSYNYGGTYEQYF. For the CDR3, the DNA is TGTGCCAGCAGTTACAACTATGGCGGAACCTACGAGCAGTACTTC. This chain joins TRBV6-5 and TRBJ2-7; D remains unclear. Trimming removed 2 bases at V and 2 bases at J, with 13 bases between. CDR3 length: 15 amino acids. Germline-derived CDR1 and CDR2 are MNHEY and SVGAGI.

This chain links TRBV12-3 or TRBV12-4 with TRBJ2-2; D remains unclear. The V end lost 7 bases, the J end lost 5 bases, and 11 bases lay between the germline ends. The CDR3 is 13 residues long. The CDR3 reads CASTAAVTGELFF. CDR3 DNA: TGTGCCAGCACCGCGGCTGTGACCGGGGAGCTGTTTTTT.

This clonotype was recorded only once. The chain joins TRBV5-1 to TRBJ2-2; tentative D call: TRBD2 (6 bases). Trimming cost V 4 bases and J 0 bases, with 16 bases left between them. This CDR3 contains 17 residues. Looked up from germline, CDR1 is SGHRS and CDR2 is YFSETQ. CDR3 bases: TGCGCCAGCAGCGTGACAGCGGGCGGAGCGAACACCGGGGAGCTGTTTTTT. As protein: CASSVTAGGANTGELFF.

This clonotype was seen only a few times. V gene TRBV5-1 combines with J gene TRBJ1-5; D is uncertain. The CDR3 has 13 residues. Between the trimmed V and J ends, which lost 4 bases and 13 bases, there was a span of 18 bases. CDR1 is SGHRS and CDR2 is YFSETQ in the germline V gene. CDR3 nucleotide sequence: TGCGCCAGCAGCCCTGCCGAGGGCACCCCTCAGCATTTT. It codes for CASSPAEGTPQHF.

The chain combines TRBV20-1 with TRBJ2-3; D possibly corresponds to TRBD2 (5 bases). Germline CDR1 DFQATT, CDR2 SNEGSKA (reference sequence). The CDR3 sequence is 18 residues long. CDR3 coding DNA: TGCAGAGCGGAACTGGCGGGCGGTCAAAGAACTAGCACAGATACGCAGTATTTT. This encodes CRAELAGGQRTSTDTQYF.

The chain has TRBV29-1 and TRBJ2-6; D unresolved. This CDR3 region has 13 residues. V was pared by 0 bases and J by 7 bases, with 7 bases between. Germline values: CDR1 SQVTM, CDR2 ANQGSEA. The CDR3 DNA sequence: TGCAGCGTTGAAGAGGCCCAAGCCAACGTCCTGACTTTC. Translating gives CSVEEAQANVLTF.

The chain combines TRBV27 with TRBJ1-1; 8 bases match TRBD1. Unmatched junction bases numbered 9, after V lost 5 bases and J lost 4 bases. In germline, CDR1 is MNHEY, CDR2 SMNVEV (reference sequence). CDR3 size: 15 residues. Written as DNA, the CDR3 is TGTGCCAGCAGTCCGCTGGACAGGGCGGCCACTGAAGCTTTCTTT. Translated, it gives CASSPLDRAATEAFF.

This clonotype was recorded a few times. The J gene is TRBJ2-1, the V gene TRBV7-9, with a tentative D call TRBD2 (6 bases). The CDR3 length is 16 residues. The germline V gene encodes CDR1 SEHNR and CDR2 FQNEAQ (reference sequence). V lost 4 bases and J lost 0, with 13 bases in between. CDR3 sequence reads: CASSSLRDVSYNEQFF. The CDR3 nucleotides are TGTGCCAGCAGCTCCTTGCGGGACGTCTCCTACAATGAGCAGTTCTTC. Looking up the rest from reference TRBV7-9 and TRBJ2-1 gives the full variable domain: DTGVSQNPRHKITKRGQNVTFRCDPISEHNRLYWYRQTLGQGPEFLTYFQNEAQLEKSRLLSDRFSAERPKGSFSTLEIQRTEQGDSAMYLCASSSLRDVSYNEQFFGPGTRLTVL.

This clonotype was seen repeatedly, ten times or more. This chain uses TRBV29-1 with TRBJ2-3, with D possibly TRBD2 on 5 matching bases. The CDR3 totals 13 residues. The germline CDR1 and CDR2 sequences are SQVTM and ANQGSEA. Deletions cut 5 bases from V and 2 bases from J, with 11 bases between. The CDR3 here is CSVSAGLTDTQYF. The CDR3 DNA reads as TGCAGCGTTTCTGCGGGCCTCACAGATACGCAGTATTTT.

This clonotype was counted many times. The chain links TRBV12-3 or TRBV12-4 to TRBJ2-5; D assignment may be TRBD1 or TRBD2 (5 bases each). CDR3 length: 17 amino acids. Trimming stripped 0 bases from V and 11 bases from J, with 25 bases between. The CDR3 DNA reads TGTGCCAGCAGTTTAGCTGGGACGGGGAAGCGTCCCGGAGAGCAGTACTTC. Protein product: CASSLAGTGKRPGEQYF.

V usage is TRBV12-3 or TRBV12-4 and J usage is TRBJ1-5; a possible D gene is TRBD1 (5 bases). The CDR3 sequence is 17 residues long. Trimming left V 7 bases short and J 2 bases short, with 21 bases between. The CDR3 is CASTHTGLAWGNQPQHF. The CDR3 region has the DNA TGTGCCAGCACGCACACAGGACTCGCATGGGGCAATCAGCCCCAGCATTTT.

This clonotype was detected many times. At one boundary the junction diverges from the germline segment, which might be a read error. CDR3 region: CASSLYGDTQYF. CDR3 bases: TGTGCCAGCAGCTTATATGGAGATACGCAGTATTTT. V and J are TRBV5-1 and TRBJ2-3, with no clear D. This CDR3 has 12 amino acids. Per germline, CDR1 SGHRS and CDR2 YFSETQ.

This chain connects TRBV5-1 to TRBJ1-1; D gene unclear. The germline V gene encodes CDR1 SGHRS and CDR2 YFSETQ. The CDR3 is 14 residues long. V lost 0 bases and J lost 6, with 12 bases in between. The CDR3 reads CASSLDSALPEAFF. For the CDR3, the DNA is TGCGCCAGCAGCTTGGACAGCGCCCTCCCTGAAGCTTTCTTT. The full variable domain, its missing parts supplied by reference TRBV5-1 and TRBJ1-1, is KAGVTQTPRYLIKTRGQQVTLSCSPISGHRSVSWYQQTPGQGLQFLFEYFSETQRNKGNFPGRFSGRQFSNSRSEMNVSTLELGDSALYLCASSLDSALPEAFFGQGTRLTVV.

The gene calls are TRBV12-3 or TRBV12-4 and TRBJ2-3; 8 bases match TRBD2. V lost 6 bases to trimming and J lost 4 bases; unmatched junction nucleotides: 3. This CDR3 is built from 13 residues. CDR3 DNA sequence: TGTGCCAGCAGCCTGACTAGCGCAGATACGCAGTATTTT. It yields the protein CASSLTSADTQYF.